These 20 T cell receptor beta chains originate from one sample sequenced in a study of blood T cell repertoires in COVID-19. The table came from immunoSEQ multiplex PCR; TCRdb's copy has only in-frame clones and leaves some out. Found here are 150,000 to 200,000 clones, around 87% of them singletons; the top ten hold 3.7%. The sequenced material came from peripheral blood. All receptors come from a man younger than 30 with active or convalescent COVID-19.

V usage is TRBV6-1 and J usage is TRBJ1-4; TRBD1 agrees at 7 bases. The CDR3 sequence is 14 residues long. With 3 bases clipped from V and 11 bases from J, the junction kept 9 bases outside the gene matches. Germline V gene lookup returns CDR1 MNHNS and CDR2 SASEGT. The CDR3 nucleotides are TGTGCCAGCAGTGATACAGGGGTTTGGGGGAAACTGTTTTTT. Protein: CASSDTGVWGKLFF.

The J gene is TRBJ2-1, the V gene TRBV10-1; the D is unclear. The CDR3 totals 11 residues. CDR1 and CDR2 (germline): WNHNN, SYGVQD (reference sequence). With 3 bases removed from V and 9 bases from J, the gap between germline ends came to 6 bases. CDR3 in amino acids: CASSETIEQFF. The CDR3 DNA reads TGCGCCAGCAGTGAAACTATTGAGCAGTTCTTC.

The count of this clone is one. DNA for the CDR3: TGTGCCAGTAGTATCAGGGATCCCGAAAAACTGTTTTTT. Translation gives CASSIRDPEKLFF. The J gene is TRBJ1-4, the V gene TRBV19, with D perhaps matching TRBD1 (5 bases). Trimming cost V 3 bases and J 8 bases, with 10 bases left between them. The germline V gene has CDR1 LNHDA and CDR2 SQIVND (reference sequence). This CDR3 is built from 13 residues. The complete variable domain, with remaining parts taken from reference TRBV19 and TRBJ1-4, reads DGGITQSPKYLFRKEGQNVTLSCEQNLNHDAMYWYRQDPGQGLRLIYYSQIVNDFQKGDIAEGYSVSREKKESFPLTVTSAQKNPTAFYLCASSIRDPEKLFFGSGTQLSVL.

V usage is TRBV14 and J usage is TRBJ2-6; 9 bases align to TRBD1. There are 16 residues in the CDR3. The germline gives CDR1 SGHDN, CDR2 FVKESK. J lost 4 bases, V lost 4 bases, and 5 bases had no gene match. The CDR3 nucleotides read TGTGCCAGCAGCCTCGGGACAGGGTCAGGGGCCAACGTCCTGACTTTC. Residues: CASSLGTGSGANVLTF. Filled out from reference TRBV14 and TRBJ2-6, the complete variable domain reads EAGVTQFPSHSVIEKGQTVTLRCDPISGHDNLYWYRRVMGKEIKFLLHFVKESKQDESGMPNNRFLAERTGGTYSTLKVQPAELEDSGVYFCASSLGTGSGANVLTFGAGSRLTVL.

V usage is TRBV9 and J usage is TRBJ2-7; D not resolved. The V gene's germline CDR1 is SGDLS and CDR2 YYNGEE. V was clipped by 4 bases and J by 7 bases, with 12 bases between them. CDR3 size: 12 residues. CDR3 bases: TGTGCCAGCAGCACCACAGAGACAGAGCAGTACTTC. It encodes CASSTTETEQYF.

V usage is TRBV7-8 and J usage is TRBJ2-2; 12 bases are shared with TRBD2. Germline V lookup: CDR1 SGHVS, CDR2 FQNEAQ. The J segment lost 5 bases and the V segment lost 2 bases, leaving 9 bases of the junction unmatched. This CDR3 spans 18 amino acids. CDR3 sequence: CASSLPRRLAGGTGELFF. The DNA for the CDR3 is TGTGCCAGCAGCTTACCACGGAGGCTAGCGGGAGGGACCGGGGAGCTGTTTTTT.

The chain has TRBV3-1 (or the pseudogene TRBV3-2) and TRBJ2-1, with D maybe TRBD2 (5 bases). The CDR3 loop spans 20 amino acids. The V end lost 4 bases, the J end lost 0 bases, and 25 bases lay between the germline ends. The V gene's germline CDR1 is LGHDT and CDR2 YNNKEL (reference sequence). As DNA, the CDR3 is TGTGCCAGCAGCCCATCAGTTGGGCTAGCTAAACTTAGCTCCTACAATGAGCAGTTCTTC. Its protein product is CASSPSVGLAKLSSYNEQFF.

This chain uses TRBV5-1 with TRBJ2-7, with D maybe TRBD1 (7 bases). The CDR3 length is 12 residues. CDR1 and CDR2 (germline): SGHRS, YFSETQ. Trimming cost V 4 bases and J 9 bases, with 14 bases left between them. CDR3 coding DNA: TGCGCCAGCAGCCCAGACAGGGACTTGCAGTACTTC. Protein: CASSPDRDLQYF.

V is TRBV18 and J is TRBJ1-1; D uncertain. This CDR3 spans 14 amino acids. Deletions cut 3 bases from V and 7 bases from J, with 15 bases between. Germline V gene lookup returns CDR1 KGHSH and CDR2 LQKENI. CDR3 DNA: TGTGCCAGCTCACCCCTAGGGTCCGGGGATGAAGCTTTCTTT. Translated: CASSPLGSGDEAFF.

The chain joins TRBV19 to TRBJ2-1; 10 nucleotides match TRBD2. Germline-derived CDR1 and CDR2 are LNHDA and SQIVND (reference sequence). The CDR3 covers 13 residues. V lost 5 bases, J lost 9 bases, and 4 bases stayed unmatched. CDR3 region: CASSVLAGAEQFF. The CDR3 coding sequence is TGTGCCAGTAGTGTCCTAGCGGGGGCTGAGCAGTTCTTC.

CDR3 amino acids: CASSSGGGGISYEQYF. The DNA of the CDR3 is TGTGCCAGCTCCTCTGGAGGGGGCGGAATCTCCTACGAGCAGTACTTC. The chain couples TRBV18 to TRBJ2-7; a possible D gene is TRBD1 (7 bases). The CDR3 has 16 residues. The V gene's germline CDR1 is KGHSH and CDR2 LQKENI. V gave up 6 bases and J gave up 0 bases, with 18 bases separating them.

The J gene is TRBJ1-5, the V gene TRBV16; 9 nucleotides line up with TRBD1. The J segment lost 6 bases and the V segment lost 0 bases, leaving 9 bases of the junction unmatched. Germline V CDR1 and CDR2: KGHSY, FQNENV. The CDR3 consists of 17 residues. The CDR3 loop reads CASSQSITGGWGQPQHF. The CDR3 nucleotides read TGTGCCAGCAGCCAATCCATCACAGGGGGCTGGGGTCAGCCCCAGCATTTT.

Regarding this clone: Mismatch with germline at one junction end may stem from a read error. The rearrangement uses TRBV3-1 (or the pseudogene TRBV3-2) and TRBJ2-4, with 12 bases lining up with TRBD1. Per the germline V gene, CDR1 is LGHDT and CDR2 is YNNKEL (reference sequence). The CDR3 consists of 15 residues. The CDR3 region has the DNA TGTGCCAGCAGCCAAGCGGCCGGGACAGGGGGCTCTCTCGTCTTC. Amino acid sequence: CASSQAAGTGGSLVF.

The V and J genes are TRBV5-5 and TRBJ1-5; D may be TRBD1 (5 bases). Trimming stripped 2 bases from V and 5 bases from J, with 17 bases between. Germline lookup yields CDR1 SGHKS and CDR2 YYEKEE (reference sequence). This CDR3 contains 16 residues. The CDR3 nucleotides are TGTGCCAGCAGCTTAGGTTCAGGGTTGTACGATCAGCCCCAGCATTTT. It specifies CASSLGSGLYDQPQHF.

V and J are TRBV7-9 and TRBJ1-6; 10 bases match TRBD1. Trimming at V came to 5 bases and at J to 8 bases, leaving 6 bases not matched to a gene. CDR1 SEHNR and CDR2 FQNEAQ come from the germline V gene (reference sequence). The CDR3 loop spans 15 amino acids. The CDR3 DNA reads as TGTGCCAGCAGCCCCTTGGACAGGGGGTATTCACCCCTCCACTTT. Protein product: CASSPLDRGYSPLHF. Full variable domain (remainder filled in from reference TRBV7-9 and TRBJ1-6): DTGVSQNPRHKITKRGQNVTFRCDPISEHNRLYWYRQTLGQGPEFLTYFQNEAQLEKSRLLSDRFSAERPKGSFSTLEIQRTEQGDSAMYLCASSPLDRGYSPLHFGNGTRLTVT.

The chain employs TRBV19 and TRBJ2-1; TRBD2 matches at 7 bases. V gave up 2 bases and J gave up 2 bases; unmatched junction bases: 0. Germline V gene lookup returns CDR1 LNHDA and CDR2 SQIVND (reference sequence). The CDR3 contains 14 residues. CDR3 coding DNA: TGTGCCAGTAGTATAAGCGGGGCCTACAATGAGCAGTTCTTC. This translates into CASSISGAYNEQFF.

A few counts support this clone. J is TRBJ1-1 and V is TRBV19; 7 nucleotides agree with TRBD1. The CDR3 extends over 17 amino acids. The trim removed 5 bases at V and 0 bases at J, leaving 12 bases unmatched. Germline V gene sequence: CDR1 LNHDA, CDR2 SQIVND (reference sequence). The DNA of the CDR3 is TGTGCCAGTAGTTCCGACCCGGGACAGACCTTGAACACTGAAGCTTTCTTT. Translation: CASSSDPGQTLNTEAFF.

The V and J genes are TRBV2 and TRBJ2-5; TRBD2 agrees at 7 bases. J lost 2 bases, V lost 6 bases, and 15 bases had no gene match. CDR3 length: 17 amino acids. Per germline, CDR1 SNHLY and CDR2 FYNNEI. CDR3 DNA sequence: TGTGCCAGCAGCTCCCACTGGGGGGGTGGGAGGCAAGAGACCCAGTACTTC. This translates into CASSSHWGGGRQETQYF.

The CDR3 sequence: CAWSDGGRGNTIYF. The DNA for the CDR3 is TGTGCCTGGAGTGACGGTGGGCGCGGAAACACCATATATTTT. The rearrangement joins TRBV30 to TRBJ1-3; D unresolved. V dropped 1 base and J dropped 4 bases, with 11 bases sitting between them. Germline V gene lookup returns CDR1 GTSNPN and CDR2 SVGIG (reference sequence). The CDR3 contains 14 residues.

The chain has TRBV7-9 and TRBJ1-1; the match to TRBD1 covers 10 bases. This CDR3 comprises 13 residues. The germline V gene encodes CDR1 SEHNR and CDR2 FQNEAQ (reference sequence). Trimming removed 6 bases from V and 5 bases from J; junction bases left unmatched: 3. The CDR3 region is CASRGQGWTEAFF. CDR3 sequence (DNA): TGTGCCAGCAGGGGACAGGGGTGGACTGAAGCTTTCTTT.